Each of the 32 T cell receptor beta chains below was sequenced from the same sample in a study of blood T cells in healthy people across ages. Sample-barcoded 5' priming and a J-beta primer mix drove a second PCR of about 6 to 12 cycles. TCRdb reprocessed the 5' RACE reads with MiXCR, giving one entry per CDR3 protein. Found here are about 670,000 distinct CDR3 sequences, roughly 41% of them singletons; the top ten hold 25% to 35%. Input material: blood. The receptors come from a man aged 80 or over in good health.

The table lists this clonotype with many counts. The rearrangement links TRBV11-2 to TRBJ2-6; no firm D call. Trimming took off 1 base at V and 1 base at J, with 11 bases between the two ends. The CDR3 is 17 amino acids. CDR1 is SGHAT and CDR2 is FQNNGV in the germline V gene. CDR3 sequence (DNA): TGTGCCAGCAGCTTAGGTGTATGGCTATCTGGGGCCAACGTCCTGACTTTC. This encodes CASSLGVWLSGANVLTF.

This clonotype was seen a few times. DNA for the CDR3: TGCGCCAGCAGCATGGTCCAGGGGGCTGCCGAGCAGTACTTC. Protein product: CASSMVQGAAEQYF. This chain joins TRBV5-1 and TRBJ2-7; 8 nucleotides match TRBD1. CDR1 SGHRS and CDR2 YFSETQ come from the germline V gene. The junction had 9 bases not matched to a gene; V was cut back by 4 bases and J by 6 bases. This CDR3 region has 14 residues.

The rearrangement joins TRBV7-3 to TRBJ1-2, with 10 positions matching TRBD1. The CDR3 is 16 amino acids. CDR1 SGHTA and CDR2 FQGTGA come from the germline V gene. V was clipped by 5 bases and J by 3 bases; unmatched bases: 9. CDR3 sequence (DNA): TGTGCCAGCAGCCCGGGGGGGACAGGGGTGGACTATGGCTACACCTTC. It specifies CASSPGGTGVDYGYTF.

This chain connects TRBV20-1 to TRBJ1-1; 7 positions agree with TRBD1. This CDR3 region has 17 residues. The trim removed 2 bases at V and 0 bases at J, leaving 12 bases unmatched. The germline V gene encodes CDR1 DFQATT and CDR2 SNEGSKA (reference sequence). The CDR3 is CSARTRGRGIMNTEAFF. CDR3 nucleotides: TGCAGTGCTAGAACGCGGGGCAGGGGGATCATGAACACTGAAGCTTTCTTT.

V gene TRBV11-3 combines with J gene TRBJ2-5, with D possibly matching TRBD2 (6 bases). The J call may be faulty, since TRBJ2-7 better matches the DNA end. Per the germline V gene, CDR1 is SGHNT and CDR2 is YENEEA. The length of the CDR3 is 13 residues. The CDR3 is CASSNSGNYEQYF. The CDR3 nucleotides read TGTGCCAGCAGTAATAGCGGAAACTACGAGCAGTACTTC.

This clonotype was seen more than once but under ten times. This sequence joins TRBV20-1 and TRBJ2-7; the match to TRBD1 covers 12 bases. The CDR3 runs 14 residues. Per germline, CDR1 DFQATT and CDR2 SNEGSKA (reference sequence). The J segment lost 7 bases and the V segment lost 8 bases, leaving 12 bases of the junction unmatched. CDR3 amino acids: CSSLSGQGANEQYF. The CDR3 nucleotides are TGCAGTTCGCTATCGGGACAGGGGGCCAATGAGCAGTACTTC.

This clonotype showed up just a few times. The chain couples TRBV25-1 to TRBJ2-1; possibly TRBD1 or TRBD2 for D (5 bases each). The V and J ends lost 2 bases and 6 bases respectively, with 14 bases between them. CDR3 length: 15 amino acids. Germline loops: CDR1 MGHDK, CDR2 SYGVNS. The CDR3 sequence is CASSEILRDPNEQFF. CDR3 coding DNA: TGTGCCAGCAGTGAAATTCTTAGGGACCCCAATGAGCAGTTCTTC.

The chain joins TRBV20-1 to TRBJ2-7, with no clear D. The V gene's germline CDR1 is DFQATT and CDR2 SNEGSKA (reference sequence). The CDR3 extends over 13 amino acids. V lost 6 bases, J lost 2 bases, and 14 bases lay in between. The CDR3: CSATPDPTYEQYF. CDR3 coding DNA: TGCAGTGCCACCCCGGACCCGACCTACGAGCAGTACTTC.

This clonotype was seen repeatedly, ten times or more. This chain joins TRBV29-1 and TRBJ2-3; weak D call: TRBD2 (6 bases). Germline lookup yields CDR1 SQVTM and CDR2 ANQGSEA. Trimming took off 4 bases at V and 0 bases at J, with 11 bases between the two ends. The CDR3 is 14 residues long. CDR3 bases: TGCAGCGTTGGGGACTGGGTTAGCACAGATACGCAGTATTTT. Translating gives CSVGDWVSTDTQYF.

This clonotype was seen more than once but under ten times. The V gene is TRBV12-3 or TRBV12-4, the J gene TRBJ2-6; the D is unclear. Trimming shortened V by 5 bases and J by 2 bases, and 4 bases separated the two germline ends. CDR3 size: 13 residues. CDR3 sequence (DNA): TGTGCCAGCAGTCGGGCTGGGGCCAACGTCCTGACTTTC. Translated, it gives CASSRAGANVLTF.

This chain connects TRBV20-1 to TRBJ2-3; TRBD1 is a possible D gene (6 bases). V was pared by 7 bases and J by 0 bases, with 17 bases between. The CDR3 spans 15 residues. The germline CDR1 and CDR2 sequences are DFQATT and SNEGSKA (reference sequence). Here the CDR3 DNA reads TGCAGTGTTTCCCCGACAGGAAGGAGCACAGATACGCAGTATTTT. Translated, it gives CSVSPTGRSTDTQYF.

A few counts support this clonotype. The chain is built from TRBV4-2 and TRBJ2-3, with 11 nucleotides matching TRBD2. J was trimmed by 4 bases and V by 0 bases; bases with no gene match: 6. The CDR3 extends over 17 amino acids. Germline V CDR1 and CDR2: LGHNA, YNFKEQ. CDR3: CASSQDSELAGADTQYF. DNA for the CDR3: TGTGCCAGCAGCCAAGACTCCGAACTAGCGGGGGCAGATACGCAGTATTTT.

The table lists this clonotype with a count of one. J is TRBJ2-1 and V is TRBV7-2; TRBD2 matches 8 bases. Unmatched junction bases numbered 11, after V lost 6 bases and J lost 10 bases. The CDR3 is 14 amino acids. Per germline, CDR1 SGHTA and CDR2 FQGNSA. The CDR3 sequence is CASSPSGRVDEQFF. For the CDR3, the DNA is TGTGCCAGCAGTCCCTCCGGGAGGGTCGACGAGCAGTTCTTC.

The chain carries TRBV4-3 and TRBJ1-5, with 7 bases fitting TRBD1. Losses at the gene ends were 6 bases for V and 0 bases for J; bases not matched to a gene: 5. CDR1 and CDR2 (germline): LGHNA, YSLEER. The CDR3 has 15 amino acids. The CDR3 bases are TGCGCCAGCAGTCACAGACAGGGTAGCAATCAGCCCCAGCATTTT. As protein: CASSHRQGSNQPQHF.

The rearrangement uses TRBV5-1 and TRBJ2-1, with 7 nucleotides matching TRBD2. After removal of 1 base from V and 10 bases from J, the junction contained 14 bases not matched to a gene. Germline V gene sequence: CDR1 SGHRS, CDR2 YFSETQ. The CDR3 has 16 amino acids. CDR3 nucleotides: TGCGCCAGCAGCTTGATTTCCGCGGGAGCCCGCAGCGAGCAGTTCTTC. Translation: CASSLISAGARSEQFF.

About this clonotype: Germline is not matched at one junction end, which may reflect a read error. The genes are TRBV28 and TRBJ2-3; 8 nucleotides agree with TRBD2. CDR1 and CDR2 (germline): MDHEN, SYDVKM. This CDR3 region has 13 residues. The CDR3 DNA reads TGTACCAGCGGGGGAGCTAGCACAGATACGCAGTATTTT. Amino acid sequence: CTSGGASTDTQYF. The full variable domain, with the rest looked up from reference TRBV28 and TRBJ2-3, is DVKVTQSSRYLVKRTGEKVFLECVQDMDHENMFWYRQDPGLGLRLIYFSYDVKMKEKGDIPEGYSVSREKKERFSLILESASTNQTSMYLCTSGGASTDTQYFGPGTRLTVL.

The V gene is TRBV14, the J gene TRBJ2-2, with a tentative D call TRBD2 (6 bases). Trimming stripped 0 bases from V and 4 bases from J, with 12 bases between. CDR3 size: 16 residues. Germline loops: CDR1 SGHDN, CDR2 FVKESK. CDR3 sequence: CASSQDLGGTTGELFF. The CDR3 region has the DNA TGTGCCAGCAGCCAAGATCTTGGGGGGACCACCGGGGAGCTGTTTTTT. The variable domain in full, with the rest retrieved from reference TRBV14 and TRBJ2-2, is EAGVTQFPSHSVIEKGQTVTLRCDPISGHDNLYWYRRVMGKEIKFLLHFVKESKQDESGMPNNRFLAERTGGTYSTLKVQPAELEDSGVYFCASSQDLGGTTGELFFGEGSRLTVL.

V and J are TRBV6-2 or TRBV6-3 and TRBJ2-7; 7 positions agree with TRBD1. TRBJ2-5 explains the end of the DNA better; the J call may be wrong. This CDR3 region has 13 residues. Germline V lookup: CDR1 MNHEY, CDR2 SVGEGT. The CDR3 here is CASSETGLETQYF. The CDR3, as DNA: TGTGCCAGCAGCGAGACAGGGTTGGAGACCCAGTACTTC.

The chain links TRBV20-1 to TRBJ1-5; D is perhaps TRBD1 (6 bases). With 6 bases removed from V and 7 bases from J, the gap between germline ends came to 19 bases. From germline, CDR1 is DFQATT and CDR2 SNEGSKA (reference sequence). The CDR3 is 14 residues long. The CDR3, as DNA: TGCAGTGCCTACCCCTCGGGGGCAGAACAGCCCCAGCATTTT. It encodes CSAYPSGAEQPQHF.

This clonotype was seen a few times. The chain combines TRBV29-1 with TRBJ1-5; D remains ambiguous. Trimming shortened V by 2 bases and J by 1 base, and 12 bases separated the two germline ends. In germline, CDR1 is SQVTM, CDR2 ANQGSEA. The CDR3 runs 15 residues. CDR3 nucleotides: TGCAGCGTTGAATGGCGGGTAGGGAGCAATCAGCCCCAGCATTTT. Its protein product is CSVEWRVGSNQPQHF. Complete variable domain (other parts from reference TRBV29-1 and TRBJ1-5): SAVISQKPSRDICQRGTSLTIQCQVDSQVTMMFWYRQQPGQSLTLIATANQGSEATYESGFVIDKFPISRPNLTFSTLTVSNMSPEDSSIYLCSVEWRVGSNQPQHFGDGTRLSIL.

The chain employs TRBV14 and TRBJ1-1; TRBD1 is a possible D gene (5 bases). Germline V gene lookup returns CDR1 SGHDN and CDR2 FVKESK. The ends were cut back, 0 bases at V and 4 bases at J, with 12 bases in the middle. This CDR3 has 15 amino acids. In DNA form, the CDR3 reads TGTGCCAGCAGCCAAGACTTAGGGACGGTCACTGAAGCTTTCTTT. Encoded protein: CASSQDLGTVTEAFF. Filled out from reference TRBV14 and TRBJ1-1, the complete variable domain reads EAGVTQFPSHSVIEKGQTVTLRCDPISGHDNLYWYRRVMGKEIKFLLHFVKESKQDESGMPNNRFLAERTGGTYSTLKVQPAELEDSGVYFCASSQDLGTVTEAFFGQGTRLTVV.

The gene calls are TRBV24-1 and TRBJ2-2, with D maybe TRBD1 (6 bases). V lost 3 bases and J lost 0, with 13 bases in between. The CDR3 loop spans 17 amino acids. CDR1 KGHDR and CDR2 SFDVKD come from the germline V gene. The CDR3 DNA reads TGTGCCACCAGTGATCCCCCGGGACATCCGAACACCGGGGAGCTGTTTTTT. Translated, it gives CATSDPPGHPNTGELFF.

A word on this clonotype: The junction differs from germline at one of its ends, possibly a read error. This chain links TRBV5-1 with TRBJ2-3; TRBD1 aligns across 10 bases. The germline CDR1 and CDR2 sequences are SGHRS and YFSETQ. This CDR3 has 17 amino acids. In DNA, the CDR3 is TGCGCCAGCAGCAAACTAAGGGACAGGGGCGCCACAGATGCGCAGTATTTT. This codes for CASSKLRDRGATDAQYF.

Only a few counts were recorded for this clonotype. CDR3 coding DNA: TGCAGCGTTGTCGGGACTAGGGACTACGAGCAGTACTTC. It codes for CSVVGTRDYEQYF. The gene calls are TRBV29-1 and TRBJ2-7, with TRBD2 matching 8 bases. Germline V CDR1 and CDR2: SQVTM, ANQGSEA. There are 13 residues in the CDR3. V shed 4 bases and J 3 bases; nucleotides not matched to a gene: 5.

As to this clonotype: Germline is not matched at one junction end, which may reflect a read error. This chain connects TRBV7-9 to TRBJ1-6, with 9 bases identical to TRBD1. From germline, CDR1 is SEHNR and CDR2 FQNEAQ (reference sequence). This CDR3 spans 17 amino acids. The CDR3 bases are TGTGTCAGCAGCTTATTCCCGGGACAGGGAACAAATTCACCCCTCCACTTT. This encodes CVSSLFPGQGTNSPLHF.

This clonotype has more than one count but fewer than ten. The V and J genes are TRBV30 and TRBJ2-2; perhaps D is TRBD1 or TRBD2 (5 bases each). V lost 0 bases to trimming and J lost 5 bases, with 22 bases between them. CDR1 GTSNPN and CDR2 SVGIG come from the germline V gene (reference sequence). The CDR3 runs 18 residues. The CDR3 spells CAWSVLGSLGDNTGELFF. DNA for the CDR3: TGTGCCTGGAGTGTACTGGGCAGCTTGGGGGATAATACCGGGGAGCTGTTTTTT.

The chain is built from TRBV5-1 and TRBJ2-1; 8 bases agree with TRBD2. CDR1 is SGHRS and CDR2 is YFSETQ in the germline V gene. Trimming at V came to 4 bases and at J to 3 bases, leaving 6 bases not matched to a gene. The CDR3 runs to 15 residues. The DNA for the CDR3 is TGCGCCAGCAGCCGGAGCGGGAGCGACTACAATGAGCAGTTCTTC. Residues: CASSRSGSDYNEQFF.

The chain employs TRBV4-2 and TRBJ1-2, with D uncertain. Germline lookup yields CDR1 LGHNA and CDR2 YNFKEQ. This CDR3 has 14 amino acids. Trimming left V 0 bases short and J 8 bases short, with 13 bases between. In DNA form, the CDR3 reads TGTGCCAGCAGCCAAGATCTGGCAGGAGGAGGCTACACCTTC. It encodes CASSQDLAGGGYTF.

This clonotype was detected only a few times. The chain has TRBV20-1 and TRBJ2-5; possible D gene TRBD1, 6 bases. V lost 4 bases and J lost 5, with 11 bases in between. Germline V gene data show CDR1 as DFQATT and CDR2 as SNEGSKA (reference sequence). CDR3 length equals 12 residues. This chain's CDR3 is CSATGARETQYF. CDR3 sequence (DNA): TGCAGTGCTACAGGGGCGAGGGAGACCCAGTACTTC.

CDR3 in amino acids: CASSQTTSGIYNEQFF. The CDR3, as DNA: TGTGCCAGCAGCCAGACTACTAGCGGGATTTACAATGAGCAGTTCTTC. The chain combines TRBV4-2 with TRBJ2-1, with 10 nucleotides matching TRBD2. Looked up from germline, CDR1 is LGHNA and CDR2 is YNFKEQ. Trimming at V came to 3 bases and at J to 4 bases, leaving 6 bases not matched to a gene. The CDR3 spans 16 residues.

This sequence joins TRBV29-1 and TRBJ2-3; TRBD2 agrees at 9 bases. With 4 bases clipped from V and 3 bases from J, the junction kept 11 bases outside the gene matches. CDR1 is SQVTM, CDR2 ANQGSEA, per germline. The CDR3 is 16 residues long. The CDR3 is CSVARSLSGGTDTQYF. CDR3 coding DNA: TGCAGCGTTGCCCGGTCGTTGAGCGGGGGGACAGATACGCAGTATTTT.

The chain uses TRBV7-9 and TRBJ2-5; 7 nucleotides agree with TRBD1. Gene TRBJ2-7 matches the end of the DNA better, so the J call may be wrong. The CDR3 contains 17 residues. Germline V CDR1 and CDR2: SEHNR, FQNEAQ (reference sequence). The chain's CDR3 is CASSLAGVRDRVNEQYF. CDR3 nucleotides: TGTGCCAGCAGCTTAGCGGGAGTGAGAGACAGGGTCAACGAGCAGTACTTC.